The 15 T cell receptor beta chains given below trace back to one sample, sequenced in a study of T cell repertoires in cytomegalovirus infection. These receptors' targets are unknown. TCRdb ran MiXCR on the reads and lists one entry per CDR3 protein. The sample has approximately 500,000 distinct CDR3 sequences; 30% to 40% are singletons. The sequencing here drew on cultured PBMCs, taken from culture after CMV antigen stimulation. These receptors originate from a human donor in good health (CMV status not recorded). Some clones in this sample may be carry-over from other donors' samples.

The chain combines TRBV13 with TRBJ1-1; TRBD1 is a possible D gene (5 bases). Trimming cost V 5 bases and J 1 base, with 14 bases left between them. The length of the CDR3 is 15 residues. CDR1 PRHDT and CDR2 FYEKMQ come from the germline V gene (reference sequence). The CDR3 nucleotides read TGTGCCAGCAGCCCGGCAGGGCCCGAGAACACTGAAGCTTTCTTT. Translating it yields CASSPAGPENTEAFF.

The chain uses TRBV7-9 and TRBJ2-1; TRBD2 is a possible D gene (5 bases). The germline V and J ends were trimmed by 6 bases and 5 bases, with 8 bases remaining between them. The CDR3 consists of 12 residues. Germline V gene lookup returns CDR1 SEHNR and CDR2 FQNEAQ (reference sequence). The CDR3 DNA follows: TGTGCCAGCAGTTTACTAGACAATGAGCAGTTCTTC. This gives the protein CASSLLDNEQFF.

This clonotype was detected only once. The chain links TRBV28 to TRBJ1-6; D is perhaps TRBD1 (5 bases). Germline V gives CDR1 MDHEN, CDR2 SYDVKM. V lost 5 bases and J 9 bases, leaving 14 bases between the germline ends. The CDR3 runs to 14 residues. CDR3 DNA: TGTGCCAGCAGTATGGGGGGTAGTGGTTCACCCCTCCACTTT. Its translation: CASSMGGSGSPLHF.

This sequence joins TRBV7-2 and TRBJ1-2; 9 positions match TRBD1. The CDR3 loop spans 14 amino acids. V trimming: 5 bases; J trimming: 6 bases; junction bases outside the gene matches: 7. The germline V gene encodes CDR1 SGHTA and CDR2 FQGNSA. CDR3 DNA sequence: TGTGCCAGCAGCGCGATACAGGGGGCAGATGGCTACACCTTC. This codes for CASSAIQGADGYTF.

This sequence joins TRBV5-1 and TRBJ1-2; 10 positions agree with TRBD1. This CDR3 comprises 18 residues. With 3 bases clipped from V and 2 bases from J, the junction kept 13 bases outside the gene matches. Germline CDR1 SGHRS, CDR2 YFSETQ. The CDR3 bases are TGCGCCAGCAGCTCCCCTCGACAGGGGGCCCCAAGCAACTATGGCTACACCTTC. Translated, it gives CASSSPRQGAPSNYGYTF.

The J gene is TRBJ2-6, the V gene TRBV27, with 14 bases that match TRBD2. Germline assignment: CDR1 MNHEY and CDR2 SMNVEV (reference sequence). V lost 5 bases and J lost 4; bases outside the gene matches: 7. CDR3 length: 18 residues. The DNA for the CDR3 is TGTGCCAGCAGTCCCGGACTAGCGGGAGGACCCGGGGCCAACGTCCTGACTTTC. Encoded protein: CASSPGLAGGPGANVLTF.

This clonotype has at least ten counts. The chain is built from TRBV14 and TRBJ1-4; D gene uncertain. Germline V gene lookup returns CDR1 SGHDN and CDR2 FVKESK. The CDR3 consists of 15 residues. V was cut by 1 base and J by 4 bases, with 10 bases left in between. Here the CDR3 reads CASSQVVGINEKLFF. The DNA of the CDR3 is TGTGCCAGCAGCCAAGTAGTCGGGATTAATGAAAAACTGTTTTTT. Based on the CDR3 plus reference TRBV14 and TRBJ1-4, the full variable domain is EAGVTQFPSHSVIEKGQTVTLRCDPISGHDNLYWYRRVMGKEIKFLLHFVKESKQDESGMPNNRFLAERTGGTYSTLKVQPAELEDSGVYFCASSQVVGINEKLFFGSGTQLSVL.

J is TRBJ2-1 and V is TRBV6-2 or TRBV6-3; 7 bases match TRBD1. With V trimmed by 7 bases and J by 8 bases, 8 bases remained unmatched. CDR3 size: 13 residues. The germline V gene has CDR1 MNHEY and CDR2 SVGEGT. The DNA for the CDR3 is TGTGCCAGCACGCGGACAGGCCACGATGAGCAGTTCTTC. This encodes CASTRTGHDEQFF.

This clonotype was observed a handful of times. The CDR3 coding sequence is TGTGCCAGCAGCTTTATGAATAGCAATCAGCCCCAGCATTTT. Residues: CASSFMNSNQPQHF. The chain combines TRBV7-2 with TRBJ1-5, with no clear D. CDR1 and CDR2 from the germline V gene are SGHTA and FQGNSA. The CDR3 consists of 14 residues. The V end was cut by 3 bases, the J end by 0 bases, with 6 bases between.

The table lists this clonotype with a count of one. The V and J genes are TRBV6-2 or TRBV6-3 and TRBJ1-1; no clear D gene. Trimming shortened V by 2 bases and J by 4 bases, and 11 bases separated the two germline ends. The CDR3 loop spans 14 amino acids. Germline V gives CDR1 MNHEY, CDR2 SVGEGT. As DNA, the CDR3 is TGTGCCAGCAGTTACGAAGGGATCGGCACTGAAGCTTTCTTT. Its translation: CASSYEGIGTEAFF.

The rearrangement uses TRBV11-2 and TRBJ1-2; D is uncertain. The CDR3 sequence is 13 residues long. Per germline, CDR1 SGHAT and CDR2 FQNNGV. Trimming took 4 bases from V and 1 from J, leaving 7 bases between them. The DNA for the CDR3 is TGTGCCAGCAGCTCCGACAATAACTATGGCTACACCTTC. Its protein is CASSSDNNYGYTF.

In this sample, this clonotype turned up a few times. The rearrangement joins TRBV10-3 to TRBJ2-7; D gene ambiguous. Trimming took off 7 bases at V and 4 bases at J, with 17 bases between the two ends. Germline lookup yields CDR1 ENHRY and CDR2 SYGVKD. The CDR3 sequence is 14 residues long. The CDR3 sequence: CAIKSNNEQYEQYF. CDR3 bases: TGTGCCATCAAATCTAACAACGAACAATACGAGCAGTACTTC.

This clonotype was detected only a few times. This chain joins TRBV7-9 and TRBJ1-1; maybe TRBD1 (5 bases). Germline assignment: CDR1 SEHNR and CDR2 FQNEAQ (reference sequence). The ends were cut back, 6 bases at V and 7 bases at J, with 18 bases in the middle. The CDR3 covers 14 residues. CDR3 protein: CASSQTKNRLEAFF. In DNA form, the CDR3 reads TGTGCCAGCAGTCAAACTAAGAACAGGCTTGAAGCTTTCTTT.

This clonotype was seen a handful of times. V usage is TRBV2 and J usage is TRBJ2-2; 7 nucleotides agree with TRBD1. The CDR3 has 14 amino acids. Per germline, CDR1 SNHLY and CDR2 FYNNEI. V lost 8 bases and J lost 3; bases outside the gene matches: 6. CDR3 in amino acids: CASGNRGDTGELFF. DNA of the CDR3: TGTGCCAGCGGGAACAGGGGCGACACCGGGGAGCTGTTTTTT.

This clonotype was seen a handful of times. Here the CDR3 reads CASSQADSLRTSGSIHNEQFF. CDR3 nucleotides: TGTGCCAGTAGCCAAGCCGACAGTCTTCGGACTAGCGGGAGTATCCACAATGAGCAGTTCTTC. This sequence joins TRBV19 and TRBJ2-1; 13 bases map to TRBD2. Germline CDR1 reads LNHDA; CDR2 reads SQIVND (reference sequence). This CDR3 contains 21 residues. V shed 6 bases and J 5 bases; nucleotides not matched to a gene: 22.